The 8 T cell receptor beta chains listed next were all sequenced from one sample in a study of blood T cell repertoires in COVID-19. TCRdb keeps only in-frame clones here, not all; method: immunoSEQ multiplex PCR. Of about 380,000 clones in the sample, 81% are singletons; the top ten hold 1.1%. Sequencing used peripheral blood. These receptors all come from a human donor with acute or convalescent COVID-19. The donor label of this sample is uncertain.

V gene TRBV4-2 combines with J gene TRBJ1-2; D remains unclear. V was clipped by 1 base and J by 2 bases, with 11 bases between them. The CDR3 totals 15 residues. Germline assignment: CDR1 LGHNA and CDR2 YNFKEQ. The CDR3 DNA reads as TGTGCCAGCAGCCAAGTCGGGGTAGTGAACTATGGCTACACCTTC. Its protein product is CASSQVGVVNYGYTF.

The rearrangement links TRBV27 to TRBJ1-5; TRBD1 might be the D (6 bases). Germline CDR1 MNHEY, CDR2 SMNVEV (reference sequence). The CDR3 contains 14 residues. Trimming left V 6 bases short and J 6 bases short, with 15 bases between. The CDR3 sequence is CASSLTGSGQPQHF. The CDR3 region has the DNA TGTGCCAGCAGCCTAACAGGGAGCGGTCAGCCCCAGCATTTT.

This chain uses TRBV7-2 with TRBJ2-6, with D perhaps TRBD1 (6 bases). CDR3 length: 15 amino acids. V lost 5 bases to trimming and J lost 2 bases, with 10 bases between them. The germline V gene encodes CDR1 SGHTA and CDR2 FQGNSA. The DNA for the CDR3 is TGTGCCAGCAGCAGTAACAGGGCTGGGGCCAACGTCCTGACTTTC. Residues: CASSSNRAGANVLTF.

The rearrangement uses TRBV15 and TRBJ1-3, with a possible D match to TRBD1 (5 bases). CDR3 length: 16 amino acids. V was trimmed by 0 bases and J by 4 bases, leaving 13 bases between them. Germline values: CDR1 LNHNV, CDR2 YYDKDF (reference sequence). The CDR3 protein is CATSRDLGGTGNTIYF. CDR3 in DNA: TGTGCCACCAGCAGAGATTTGGGGGGGACGGGAAACACCATATATTTT.

This clone was picked up a small number of times. The chain has TRBV10-3 and TRBJ1-6; tentatively, D is TRBD1 (5 bases). The V gene lost 3 bases and the J gene lost 4 bases, with 7 bases spanning the gap. Germline-derived CDR1 and CDR2 are ENHRY and SYGVKD. This CDR3 comprises 14 residues. CDR3 in amino acids: CAISERQYNSPLHF. The CDR3 coding sequence is TGTGCCATCAGTGAAAGACAGTATAATTCACCCCTCCACTTT.

The gene calls are TRBV3-1 (or the pseudogene TRBV3-2) and TRBJ2-1; 10 bases are a match to TRBD1. The CDR3 runs 16 residues. Looked up from germline, CDR1 is LGHDT and CDR2 is YNNKEL (reference sequence). J gave up 10 bases and V 4 bases, and 13 bases lay outside the gene matches. The CDR3 spells CASSPDRGQGFEEQFF. The CDR3 DNA reads as TGTGCCAGCAGCCCTGATAGGGGACAGGGGTTCGAGGAGCAGTTCTTC.

V and J are TRBV30 and TRBJ1-6; TRBD1 matches 7 bases. The length of the CDR3 is 14 residues. V trimming: 7 bases; J trimming: 0 bases; junction bases outside the gene matches: 3. The V gene's germline CDR1 is GTSNPN and CDR2 SVGIG (reference sequence). This CDR3 reads CAFYRGSYNSPLHF. CDR3 sequence (DNA): TGTGCCTTTTACAGGGGCTCCTATAATTCACCCCTCCACTTT.

The chain recombines TRBV3-1 (or the pseudogene TRBV3-2) with TRBJ1-1; D may be TRBD1 (6 bases). In germline, CDR1 is LGHDT, CDR2 YNNKEL (reference sequence). V lost 4 bases and J 11 bases, leaving 26 bases between the germline ends. The CDR3 loop spans 16 amino acids. In DNA form, the CDR3 reads TGTGCCAGCAGCCGTAGAAACCTCGGGGGGGGCGCGGCTGCTTTCTTT. It codes for CASSRRNLGGGAAAFF.